A selection of T cell receptor beta chains follows, all from one sample in a study of blood T cell repertoires in COVID-19. The protocol was immunoSEQ multiplex PCR, while the TCRdb copy is restricted to in-frame clones and leaves out a portion. The sample holds about 380,000 clones; 70% to 90% are singletons and the top ten take roughly 1.2%. Sequencing was done on a sample of PBMCs or T cells enriched from blood (not recorded which). These receptors all come from a woman between 18 and 29 years old who had recovered from COVID-19. CDR3s include the opening cysteine and the closing phenylalanine or tryptophan. The D gene is left open where the match is weak. Expanded clones are given a class, and other clones once, few, many or no size at all.

DNA,CDR3,D,J,V,size
TGTGCCACCCTCGGTCCGAGGACAGAGCCCCAGATTTCTGAACAAGAGACCCAGTACTTC,CATLGPRTEPQISEQETQYF,-,TRBJ2-5,TRBV19,-
TGTGCCTGGACTCAAGGGACAGGGTTGTTCGAGCAGTACTTC,CAWTQGTGLFEQYF,TRBD1,TRBJ2-7,TRBV30,-
TGTGCCAGCAGCTTGAATGTGTGGGCTAGCGGAGACACAGATACGCAGTATTTT,CASSLNVWASGDTDTQYF,TRBD2,TRBJ2-3,TRBV7-9,-
TGTGCCAGCAGCCATGGAGACGGTTCACCCCTCCACTTT,CASSHGDGSPLHF,-,TRBJ1-6,TRBV3-1/TRBV3-2,-
TGCGCCAGCAGCCGAGGAGAGGGGGCAGTGACCGGGGAGCTGTTTTTT,CASSRGEGAVTGELFF,TRBD1,TRBJ2-2,TRBV5-1,-
TGTGCCAGCAGTCCCCAGGGGGCTGAAACTCAGCCCCAGCATTTT,CASSPQGAETQPQHF,TRBD1,TRBJ1-5,TRBV6-5,-
TGCGCCAGCAGTTCCACAGGGATTGGAAGCAATCAGCCCCAGCATTTT,CASSSTGIGSNQPQHF,-,TRBJ1-5,TRBV5-1,-
TGTGCCAGCAGACACATTCCGCAGGGGACCCAGCATTTT,CASRHIPQGTQHF,-,TRBJ1-5,TRBV27,-
TGTGCCATCAGTGACAGGACCGGGAACGAAGCTTTCTTT,CAISDRTGNEAFF,-,TRBJ1-1,TRBV10-3,few
TGTGCCAGCTCCTACCGGGAGACGATCGGCTACACCTTC,CASSYRETIGYTF,-,TRBJ1-2,TRBV7-9,-
TGTGCCAGCAGCTTTGGCAGTGAAAAACTGTTTTTT,CASSFGSEKLFF,-,TRBJ1-4,TRBV5-8,-
TGTGCCAGCTCACCGTTACCAGGGGCGAACACTGAAGCTTTCTTT,CASSPLPGANTEAFF,-,TRBJ1-1,TRBV18,once
TGTGCCAGCAGCTCTCTTACCGGGACAGGGGTTGAAGCTTTCTTT,CASSSLTGTGVEAFF,TRBD1,TRBJ1-1,TRBV27,-
TGTGCCAGCAGTTTACCCGGAGTGAACACTGAAGCTTTCTTT,CASSLPGVNTEAFF,-,TRBJ1-1,TRBV28,-
TGCGCCAGCAGCCTGGGGGCAGGGGGCAACTATGGCTACACCTTC,CASSLGAGGNYGYTF,TRBD1,TRBJ1-2,TRBV4-1,-
TGTGCCACCCTAGACCAGGGGTCTATTCAGCCCCAGCATTTT,CATLDQGSIQPQHF,-,TRBJ1-5,TRBV19,many
TGTGCCAGCAGTCGTACAGGGGAAGGGCATGGCTACACCTTC,CASSRTGEGHGYTF,TRBD1,TRBJ1-2,TRBV6-5,-
TGTGCCATCAGTGACGGGGGAAGAACTGAAGCTTTCTTT,CAISDGGRTEAFF,-,TRBJ1-1,TRBV10-3,-
TGTGCCAGCAGCTTAGTCTTCAGGGGTAAAGAAGCTTTCTTT,CASSLVFRGKEAFF,-,TRBJ1-1,TRBV7-9,-
TGTGCCAGCAGTTTACAGGGGAGCTCTGGAAACACCATATATTTT,CASSLQGSSGNTIYF,-,TRBJ1-3,TRBV27,-
TGTGCCAGCAGCCCTAGGACAGCTTCTGAAGCTTTCTTT,CASSPRTASEAFF,-,TRBJ1-1,TRBV7-2,once
TGTGCCAGCAGCCCAGGGGTTGTTAACTATGGCTACACCTTC,CASSPGVVNYGYTF,-,TRBJ1-2,TRBV7-2,-